This TCR beta chain is from a study of cytomegalovirus exposure and HLA in healthy donors. Germline V gives CDR1 SGDLS, CDR2 YYNGEE. V lost 1 base and J lost 10; bases outside the gene matches: 8. This CDR3 spans 15 amino acids. Use of 60 Vbeta and 13 Jbeta primers characterized the PCR. Here immunoSEQ multiplex PCR was the method, and the copy in TCRdb shows in-frame clones only, minus some. The table includes 85,000 to 120,000 clones, approximately 71% detected once. This clonotype was obtained from a male donor in good health and CMV-seropositive. The sample taken for sequencing was PBMCs. The rearrangement joins TRBV9 to TRBJ2-1; 10 bases fit TRBD2. CDR3 loop: CASSVQASGSREQFF. CDR3 coding DNA: TGTGCCAGCAGCGTACAGGCTAGCGGGAGCAGGGAGCAGTTCTTC.